This TCR beta chain was sequenced during a study of T cells after yellow fever vaccination. The length of the CDR3 is 16 residues. Per germline, CDR1 MNHEY and CDR2 SVGAGI. The V segment lost 1 base and the J segment 5 bases; nucleotides outside the gene matches: 10. TCRdb called the 5' RACE reads again in MiXCR, with one record for every CDR3 protein. The sample includes hundreds of thousands of distinct CDR3 sequences, more than 3% of them seen just once. The starting material was PBMCs, obtained on the day of the yellow fever booster vaccination. J is TRBJ2-5 and V is TRBV6-5; 7 bases align to TRBD2. The sequence was obtained from a man aged 18 to 29 who received the YFV17D yellow fever vaccine. CDR3 loop: CASSYWRGTIGETQYF. The DNA for the CDR3 is TGTGCCAGCAGTTACTGGCGGGGGACCATCGGGGAGACCCAGTACTTC.